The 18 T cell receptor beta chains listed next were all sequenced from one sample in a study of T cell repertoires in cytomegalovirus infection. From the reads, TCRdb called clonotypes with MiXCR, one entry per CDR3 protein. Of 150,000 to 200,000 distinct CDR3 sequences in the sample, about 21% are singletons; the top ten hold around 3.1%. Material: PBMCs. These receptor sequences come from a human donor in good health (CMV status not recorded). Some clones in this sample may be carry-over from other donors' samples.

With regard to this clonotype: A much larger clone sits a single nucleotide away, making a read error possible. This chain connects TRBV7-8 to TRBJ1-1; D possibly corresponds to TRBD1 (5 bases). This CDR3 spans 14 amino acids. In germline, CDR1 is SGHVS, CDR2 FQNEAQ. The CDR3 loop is CTSSLGRAPTEAFF. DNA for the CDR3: TGTACCAGCAGCTTAGGCAGGGCTCCCACTGAAGCTTTCTTT.

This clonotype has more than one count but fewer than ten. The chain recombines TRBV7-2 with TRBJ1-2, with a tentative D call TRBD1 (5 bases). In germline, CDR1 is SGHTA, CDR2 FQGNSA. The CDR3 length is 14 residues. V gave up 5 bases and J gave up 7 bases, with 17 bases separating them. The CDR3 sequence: CASSRSPGLFGYTF. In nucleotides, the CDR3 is TGTGCCAGCAGCCGTAGCCCAGGGTTGTTTGGCTACACCTTC. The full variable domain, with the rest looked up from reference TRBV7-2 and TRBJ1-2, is GAGVSQSPSNKVTEKGKDVELRCDPISGHTALYWYRQSLGQGLEFLIYFQGNSAPDKSGLPSDRFSAERTGGSVSTLTIQRTQQEDSAVYLCASSRSPGLFGYTFGSGTRLTVV.

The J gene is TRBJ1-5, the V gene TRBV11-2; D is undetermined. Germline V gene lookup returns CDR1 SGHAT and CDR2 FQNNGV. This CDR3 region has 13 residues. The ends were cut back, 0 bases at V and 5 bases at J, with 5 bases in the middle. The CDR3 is CASSLDSDQPQHF. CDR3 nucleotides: TGTGCCAGCAGCTTAGATTCCGATCAGCCCCAGCATTTT.

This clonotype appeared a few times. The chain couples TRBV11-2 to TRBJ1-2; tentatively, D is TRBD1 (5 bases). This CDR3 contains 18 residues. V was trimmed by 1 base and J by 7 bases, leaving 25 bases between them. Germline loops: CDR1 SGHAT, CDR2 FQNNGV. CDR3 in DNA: TGTGCCAGCAGCTTAGGGGGGTCGGTCGTACTTCGCAGAGTTGGCTACACCTTC. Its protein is CASSLGGSVVLRRVGYTF.

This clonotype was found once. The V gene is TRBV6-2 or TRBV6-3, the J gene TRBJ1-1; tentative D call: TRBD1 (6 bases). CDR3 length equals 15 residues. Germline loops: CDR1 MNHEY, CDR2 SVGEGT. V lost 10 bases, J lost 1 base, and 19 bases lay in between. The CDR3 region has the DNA TGTGCCACCGCTCGGGGGGGGCAACCGAACACTGAAGCTTTCTTT. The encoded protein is CATARGGQPNTEAFF.

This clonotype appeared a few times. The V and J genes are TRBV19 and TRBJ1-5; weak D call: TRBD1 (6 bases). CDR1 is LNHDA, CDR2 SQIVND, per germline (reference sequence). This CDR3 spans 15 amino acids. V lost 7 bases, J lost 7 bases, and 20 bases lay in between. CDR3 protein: CASINVEGVSQPQHF. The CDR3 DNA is TGTGCCAGTATTAATGTGGAGGGGGTCTCGCAGCCCCAGCATTTT.

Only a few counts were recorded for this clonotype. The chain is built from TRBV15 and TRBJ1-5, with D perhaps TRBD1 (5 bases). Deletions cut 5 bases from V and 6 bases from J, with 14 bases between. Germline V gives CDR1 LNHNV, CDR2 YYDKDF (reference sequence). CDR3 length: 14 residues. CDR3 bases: TGTGCCACCAGCGCCAGGGCAGGGAGTCAGCCCCAGCATTTT. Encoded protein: CATSARAGSQPQHF.

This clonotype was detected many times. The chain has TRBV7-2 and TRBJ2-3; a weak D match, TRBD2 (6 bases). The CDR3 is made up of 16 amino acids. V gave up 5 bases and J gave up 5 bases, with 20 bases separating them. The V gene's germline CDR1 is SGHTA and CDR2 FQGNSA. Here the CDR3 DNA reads TGTGCCAGCAGCAAAAAGGGTCGGGAGAGAGAAGATACGCAGTATTTT. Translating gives CASSKKGREREDTQYF.

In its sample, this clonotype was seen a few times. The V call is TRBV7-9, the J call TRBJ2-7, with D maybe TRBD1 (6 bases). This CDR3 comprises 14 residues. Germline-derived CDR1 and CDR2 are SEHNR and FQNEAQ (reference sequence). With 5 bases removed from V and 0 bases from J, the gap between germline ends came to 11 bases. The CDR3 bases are TGTGCCAGCAGCCACGACAGGAGCTCCTACGAGCAGTACTTC. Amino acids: CASSHDRSSYEQYF.

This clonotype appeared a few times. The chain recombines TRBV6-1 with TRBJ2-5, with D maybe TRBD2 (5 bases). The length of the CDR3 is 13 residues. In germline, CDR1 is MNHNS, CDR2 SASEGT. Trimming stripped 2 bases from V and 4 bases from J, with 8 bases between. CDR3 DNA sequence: TGTGCCAGCAGTGAAAGGGAGCGAGAGACCCAGTACTTC. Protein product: CASSERERETQYF.

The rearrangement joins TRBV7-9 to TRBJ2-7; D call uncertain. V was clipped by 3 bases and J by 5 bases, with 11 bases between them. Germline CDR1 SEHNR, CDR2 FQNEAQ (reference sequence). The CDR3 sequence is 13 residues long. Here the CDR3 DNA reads TGTGCCAGCAGCTTCCCCGTCTTCCACGAGCAGTACTTC. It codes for CASSFPVFHEQYF.

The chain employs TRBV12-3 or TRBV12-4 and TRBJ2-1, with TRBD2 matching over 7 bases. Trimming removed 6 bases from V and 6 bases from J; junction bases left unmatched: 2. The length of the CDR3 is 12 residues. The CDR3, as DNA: TGTGCCAGCAGGCGGGAGAGCAATGAGCAGTTCTTC. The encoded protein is CASRRESNEQFF.

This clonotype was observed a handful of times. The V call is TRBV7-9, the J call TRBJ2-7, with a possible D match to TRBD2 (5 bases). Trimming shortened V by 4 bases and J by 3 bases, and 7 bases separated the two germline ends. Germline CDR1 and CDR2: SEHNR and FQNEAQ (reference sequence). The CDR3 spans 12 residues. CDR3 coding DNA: TGTGCCAGCAGCTCCGGGATCTACGAGCAGTACTTC. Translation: CASSSGIYEQYF.

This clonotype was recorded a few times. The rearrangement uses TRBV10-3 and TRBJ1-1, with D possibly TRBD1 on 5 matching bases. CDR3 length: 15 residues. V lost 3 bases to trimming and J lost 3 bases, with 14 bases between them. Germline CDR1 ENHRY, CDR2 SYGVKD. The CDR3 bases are TGTGCCATCAGTGATCGTGCCCAGGGAGACACTGAAGCTTTCTTT. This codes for CAISDRAQGDTEAFF.

The CDR3 DNA reads as TGTGCCATCAGTGCCCCAGGGCGATCCTCTGGGGCCAACGTCCTGACTTTC. It encodes CAISAPGRSSGANVLTF. The chain recombines TRBV10-3 with TRBJ2-6; TRBD1 is a possible D gene (5 bases). This CDR3 is 17 amino acids long. V was pared by 4 bases and J by 0 bases, with 13 bases between. The germline V gene has CDR1 ENHRY and CDR2 SYGVKD.

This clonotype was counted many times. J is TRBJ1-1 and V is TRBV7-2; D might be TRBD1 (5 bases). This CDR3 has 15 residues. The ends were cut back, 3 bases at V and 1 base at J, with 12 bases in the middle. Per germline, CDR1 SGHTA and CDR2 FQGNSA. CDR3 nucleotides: TGTGCCAGCAGCTTTCGAAGGGGCGGGAACACTGAAGCTTTCTTT. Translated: CASSFRRGGNTEAFF.

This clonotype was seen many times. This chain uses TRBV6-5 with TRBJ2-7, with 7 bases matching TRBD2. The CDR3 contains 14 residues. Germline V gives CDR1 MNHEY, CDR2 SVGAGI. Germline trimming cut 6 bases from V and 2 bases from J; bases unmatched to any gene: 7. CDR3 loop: CASSPRGVAYEQYF. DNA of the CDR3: TGTGCCAGCAGCCCCCGGGGGGTAGCCTACGAGCAGTACTTC.

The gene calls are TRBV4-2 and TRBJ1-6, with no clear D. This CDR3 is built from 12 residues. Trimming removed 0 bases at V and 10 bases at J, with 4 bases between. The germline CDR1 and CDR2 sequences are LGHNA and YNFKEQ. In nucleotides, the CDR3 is TGTGCCAGCAGCCAAGATGACTCACCCCTCCACTTT. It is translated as CASSQDDSPLHF.